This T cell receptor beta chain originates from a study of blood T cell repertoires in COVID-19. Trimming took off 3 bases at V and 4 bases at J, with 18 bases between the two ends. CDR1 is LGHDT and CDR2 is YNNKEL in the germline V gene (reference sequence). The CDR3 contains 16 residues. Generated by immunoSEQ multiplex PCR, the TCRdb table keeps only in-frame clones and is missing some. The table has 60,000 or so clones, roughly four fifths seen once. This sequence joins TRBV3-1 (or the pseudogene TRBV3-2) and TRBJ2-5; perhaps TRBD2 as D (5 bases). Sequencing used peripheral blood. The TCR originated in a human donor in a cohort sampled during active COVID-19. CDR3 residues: CASSHPTQASPETQYF. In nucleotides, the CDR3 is TGTGCCAGCAGCCATCCCACCCAGGCTAGCCCAGAGACCCAGTACTTC.